This record concerns one T cell receptor (beta chain) sequence. What it binds is not known. Sequencing used immunoSEQ multiplex PCR; TCRdb keeps in-frame clones, though not all of them. The data hold some 120,000 clones, with 92% observed a single time. The sample comes from a study of CD4+ T cells in melanoma. This CDR3 is 13 amino acids long. CDR1 and CDR2 (germline): MDHEN, SYDVKM. The J segment lost 5 bases and the V segment lost 8 bases, leaving 5 bases of the junction unmatched. Points from the study as a whole: Neoantigen-specific CD4+ T cells in melanoma reportedly had diverse differentiation states. CD8+ T cell, macrophage and B cell function reportedly correlated with neoantigen-specific CD4+ T cells.

Sequencing was performed on peripheral blood. This clonotype was sampled from a human donor with melanoma. The chain has TRBV28 and TRBJ2-5; 10 positions match TRBD1. The CDR3 is CASRTGGIETQYF. Here the CDR3 DNA reads TGTGCCAGCCGGACAGGGGGAATTGAGACCCAGTACTTC.